These 9 T cell receptor beta chains came from one sample sequenced in a study of cytotoxic CD8 clonotypes in ibrutinib-treated CLL. The assay was immunoSEQ multiplex PCR, and TCRdb's table has in-frame clones only and misses some. This sample has some 25,000 clones, with around two thirds found just once. The starting material was PBMCs, obtained at disease progression, from a patient treated with ibrutinib. The receptors here all came from a human donor with chronic lymphocytic leukemia.

Worth noting for this clone: At the DNA level, this CDR3 is encoded by other sequences in the same sample as well. The J gene is TRBJ1-5, the V gene TRBV7-9, with no clear D. Per the germline V gene, CDR1 is SEHNR and CDR2 is FQNEAQ (reference sequence). This CDR3 is 13 amino acids long. The V end lost 3 bases, the J end lost 1 base, and 4 bases lay between the germline ends. The CDR3 coding sequence is TGTGCCAGCAGCTTGGACAGCAATCAGCCCCAGCATTTT. Its translation is CASSLDSNQPQHF.

V gene TRBV7-9 combines with J gene TRBJ2-7; D ambiguous. Germline CDR1 SEHNR, CDR2 FQNEAQ (reference sequence). The CDR3 spans 12 residues. V lost 9 bases and J 1 base, leaving 10 bases between the germline ends. The DNA for the CDR3 is TGTGCCAGTGCGATCGGGTCCTACGAGCAGTACTTC. This encodes CASAIGSYEQYF.

This clone was counted between two and nine times. The genes are TRBV7-3 and TRBJ1-6; D perhaps matches TRBD1 (5 bases). The CDR3 sequence is 14 residues long. With 2 bases removed from V and 6 bases from J, the gap between germline ends came to 8 bases. CDR1 SGHTA and CDR2 FQGTGA come from the germline V gene. CDR3 region: CASSLSGGNSPLHF. In nucleotides, the CDR3 is TGTGCCAGCAGCTTATCGGGGGGTAATTCACCCCTCCACTTT.

This chain joins TRBV7-6 and TRBJ1-2, with a tentative D call TRBD1 (6 bases). CDR3 size: 13 residues. V lost 5 bases to trimming and J lost 5 bases, with 12 bases between them. Germline CDR1 is SGHVS and CDR2 is FNYEAQ. CDR3 sequence: CASSAGAGYGYTF. DNA of the CDR3: TGTGCCAGCAGCGCAGGGGCAGGGTATGGCTACACCTTC. The full variable domain, in which reference TRBV7-6 and TRBJ1-2 provide the parts outside the CDR3, is GAGVSQSPRYKVTKRGQDVALRCDPISGHVSLYWYRQALGQGPEFLTYFNYEAQQDKSGLPNDRFSAERPEGSISTLTIQRTEQRDSAMYRCASSAGAGYGYTFGSGTRLTVV.

In its sample, this clone was seen a few times. The rearrangement links TRBV4-1 to TRBJ2-6; a possible D gene is TRBD1 (5 bases). The V and J ends lost 3 bases and 2 bases respectively, with 11 bases between them. Germline V lookup: CDR1 MGHRA, CDR2 YSYEKL. The CDR3 covers 16 residues. Written as DNA, the CDR3 is TGCGCCAGCAGCCAGAGCAGGGCTGCTGGGGCCAACGTCCTGACTTTC. Protein: CASSQSRAAGANVLTF.

This clone occurred a few times. The V gene is TRBV7-2, the J gene TRBJ2-5, with 10 nucleotides matching TRBD2. The CDR3 contains 14 residues. V was clipped by 5 bases and J by 5 bases; unmatched bases: 5. Germline V gene lookup returns CDR1 SGHTA and CDR2 FQGNSA. This chain's CDR3 is CASSHSGGWETQYF. The DNA for the CDR3 is TGTGCCAGCAGCCATAGCGGGGGGTGGGAGACCCAGTACTTC.

The chain is built from TRBV7-9 and TRBJ1-1, with a possible D match to TRBD1 (5 bases). Trimming removed 3 bases at V and 2 bases at J, with 7 bases between. CDR3 length: 13 residues. Germline CDR1 SEHNR, CDR2 FQNEAQ (reference sequence). The CDR3 protein is CASSFGGNTEAFF. The CDR3 coding sequence is TGTGCCAGCAGCTTCGGGGGAAACACTGAAGCTTTCTTT. The full variable domain, with the rest looked up from reference TRBV7-9 and TRBJ1-1, is DTGVSQNPRHKITKRGQNVTFRCDPISEHNRLYWYRQTLGQGPEFLTYFQNEAQLEKSRLLSDRFSAERPKGSFSTLEIQRTEQGDSAMYLCASSFGGNTEAFFGQGTRLTVV.

The rearrangement joins TRBV4-1 to TRBJ2-5; 8 positions agree with TRBD2. The CDR3 contains 16 residues. Germline values: CDR1 MGHRA, CDR2 YSYEKL. Trimming at V came to 3 bases and at J to 4 bases, leaving 10 bases not matched to a gene. CDR3 amino acids: CASSHGGGPLRETQYF. The CDR3 DNA is TGCGCCAGCAGCCACGGGGGGGGGCCATTAAGAGAGACCCAGTACTTC.

CDR3 residues: CASSVDWSGDTQYF. DNA of the CDR3: TGTGCCAGCAGCGTCGACTGGTCGGGGGATACGCAGTATTTT. The genes are TRBV11-2 and TRBJ2-3; D is possibly TRBD2 (5 bases). The CDR3 extends over 14 amino acids. V was pared by 5 bases and J by 6 bases, with 15 bases between. Per germline, CDR1 SGHAT and CDR2 FQNNGV.